Ten or more counts support the clone carrying this T cell receptor (beta chain). Preparing the TCRbeta library involved the use of unique molecular identifiers. MiXCR, applied by TCRdb to the PCR reads, yields one record per CDR3 protein. Of 90,000 to 100,000 distinct CDR3 sequences listed, less than 25% are singletons. This record belongs to a study of T-cell reconstitution after alpha-beta-depleted transplantation in children. The CDR3 spans 16 residues. Per the germline V gene, CDR1 is DFQATT and CDR2 is SNEGSKA (reference sequence). V lost 0 bases to trimming and J lost 0 bases, with 14 bases between them.

This receptor was identified in a boy aged 2 to 10 with acute lymphoblastic leukemia, due to receive a stem cell transplant. The starting material was PBMCs, obtained before TCRalphabeta/CD19-depleted stem cell transplant. The rearrangement links TRBV20-1 to TRBJ1-2; D is unclear. Written as DNA, the CDR3 is TGCAGTGCTAGAGATCCGTCAACCGGGCCTAACTATGGCTACACCTTC. It encodes CSARDPSTGPNYGYTF.